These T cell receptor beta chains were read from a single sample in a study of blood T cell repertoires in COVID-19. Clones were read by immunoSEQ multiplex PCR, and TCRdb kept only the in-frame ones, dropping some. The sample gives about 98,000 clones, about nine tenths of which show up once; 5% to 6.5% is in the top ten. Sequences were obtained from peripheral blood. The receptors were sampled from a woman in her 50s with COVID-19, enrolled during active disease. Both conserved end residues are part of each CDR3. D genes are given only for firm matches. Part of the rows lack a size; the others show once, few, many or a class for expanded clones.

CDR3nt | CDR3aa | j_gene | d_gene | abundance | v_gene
TGTGCCAGCAGACTAGCGGGGGGGGATACGCAGTATTTT | CASRLAGGDTQYF | TRBJ2-3 | TRBD2 | NA | TRBV6-5
TGTGCCAGCAGCTTCGAGCAGGCGGGAAACACCATATATTTT | CASSFEQAGNTIYF | TRBJ1-3 | NA | NA | TRBV5-4
TGTGCCAGCATCCCAGGGGCTTTTTCAGTGGAAGAGCAGTACTTC | CASIPGAFSVEEQYF | TRBJ2-7 | NA | NA | TRBV6-5
TGTGCCAGCAGCTTGGGGCCCAGCAGGGTCCCCGGGGAGCTGTTTTTT | CASSLGPSRVPGELFF | TRBJ2-2 | NA | NA | TRBV11-2
TGTGCCAGCAGTAGACTAGCGGGGGATACAGATACGCAGTATTTT | CASSRLAGDTDTQYF | TRBJ2-3 | TRBD2 | NA | TRBV6-4
TGTGCCAGCTCGGATTTACAGGGGATTCAAGAGACCCAGTACTTC | CASSDLQGIQETQYF | TRBJ2-5 | TRBD1 | NA | TRBV18
TGCGCCAGCAGCAGGGAGGGACACAGCACAGATACGCAGTATTTT | CASSREGHSTDTQYF | TRBJ2-3 | NA | NA | TRBV5-1
TGCAGCGTTGAAGGGCCACTAGCGGGGAGCTCCTACGAGCAGTACTTC | CSVEGPLAGSSYEQYF | TRBJ2-7 | TRBD2 | NA | TRBV29-1
TGTGCCAGGGCCGGAAGCGCGGTTGAAAAACTGTTTTTT | CARAGSAVEKLFF | TRBJ1-4 | NA | NA | TRBV6-5
TGTGCCAGCAGCCCGACAGGGTCAATCTACGAGCAGTACTTC | CASSPTGSIYEQYF | TRBJ2-7 | TRBD1 | NA | TRBV11-2
TGTGCCAGCAGCCGGAACCGGGACAGGGCCTCCTACGAGCAGTACTTC | CASSRNRDRASYEQYF | TRBJ2-7 | TRBD1 | NA | TRBV5-6
TGTGCCAGCAGTTTGGTGGGACAGGATGGGCAGCCCCAGCATTTT | CASSLVGQDGQPQHF | TRBJ1-5 | TRBD1 | NA | TRBV28
TGTGCCAGCAGCTTAACGGGGGGCGGGACCGGGGAGCTGTTTTTT | CASSLTGGGTGELFF | TRBJ2-2 | NA | NA | TRBV7-2
TGTGCCAGTAGTTTCGGGACAGGGGCGTCCTACGAGCAGTACTTC | CASSFGTGASYEQYF | TRBJ2-7 | TRBD1 | NA | TRBV19
TGTGCCAGCAGCCAAGTTGCTAGCGGAGATACGCAGTATTTT | CASSQVASGDTQYF | TRBJ2-3 | TRBD2 | NA | TRBV14
TGTGCCAGCAGCCACCGAGGGGGGGGGTGGGACACTGAAGCTTTCTTT | CASSHRGGGWDTEAFF | TRBJ1-1 | NA | NA | TRBV3-1/TRBV3-2
TGTGCCAGCAGTAAAAGACAGGGTTTGAGCTCCTACGAGCAGTACTTC | CASSKRQGLSSYEQYF | TRBJ2-7 | TRBD1 | NA | TRBV27
TGTGCCAGCAGTTACTCGAGTGCAAACCACGAGCAGTACTTC | CASSYSSANHEQYF | TRBJ2-7 | NA | NA | TRBV6-2/TRBV6-3
TGCGCCAGCAGTGTGGCAGGGACTCCTAATACCGGGGAGCTGTTTTTT | CASSVAGTPNTGELFF | TRBJ2-2 | NA | NA | TRBV10-2
TGTGCCACCAGCAGAGGGCCTAGCGGGGTGTACAATGAGCAGTTCTTC | CATSRGPSGVYNEQFF | TRBJ2-1 | TRBD2 | NA | TRBV15
TGCGCCAGCAGCGTTATCGGGACTAGCGGGGCCGAGCAGTACTTC | CASSVIGTSGAEQYF | TRBJ2-7 | TRBD2 | NA | TRBV5-1
TGCAGCGTTGGTCTACAGGGGAGAGAGCAGTACTTC | CSVGLQGREQYF | TRBJ2-7 | TRBD1 | few | TRBV29-1
TGCAGTGCTACTCCTGAAGCTTTCTTT | CSATPEAFF | TRBJ1-1 | NA | NA | TRBV20-1
TGCGCCAGCAGCTTGAGACAGGGGTCCTCGGAGACCCAGTACTTC | CASSLRQGSSETQYF | TRBJ2-5 | TRBD1 | NA | TRBV5-1
TGTGCCTGGGCCCTTGGGACAGGGGGCGAGCAGTACTTC | CAWALGTGGEQYF | TRBJ2-7 | TRBD1 | once | TRBV30
TGTGCCAGTAGTTATAGGGGCCCCACAGACTCTGGAAACACCATATATTTT | CASSYRGPTDSGNTIYF | TRBJ1-3 | NA | NA | TRBV19
TGTGCCAGCAGGTACAGCGGTACCTACGAGCAGTACTTC | CASRYSGTYEQYF | TRBJ2-7 | NA | NA | TRBV13
TGTGCCAGCAGTGACTCTAGCGGGGGCCTGAACAATGAGCAGTTCTTC | CASSDSSGGLNNEQFF | TRBJ2-1 | TRBD2 | NA | TRBV6-4
TGTGCCAGCAGTTCCGACACAGAGCAGTACTTC | CASSSDTEQYF | TRBJ2-7 | NA | NA | TRBV12-3/TRBV12-4
TGTGCCAGCAGCCGTAGACAGGGGATCGACGAGCAGTACTTC | CASSRRQGIDEQYF | TRBJ2-7 | TRBD1 | NA | TRBV7-9
TGTGCCACCCTTACAGGGGGCTCTGGCTACACCTTC | CATLTGGSGYTF | TRBJ1-2 | TRBD1 | few | TRBV27
TGTGCCTGGAGTGTTGGGGCGGGGGCTTTACACGAGCAGTACTTC | CAWSVGAGALHEQYF | TRBJ2-7 | NA | NA | TRBV30
TGCAGCGTTGAAGGGACAGGGGGCTCTGAGCAGTTCTTC | CSVEGTGGSEQFF | TRBJ2-1 | TRBD1 | once | TRBV29-1
TGCGCCAGCGGACTTTTGACTGAGAACTATGGCTACACCTTC | CASGLLTENYGYTF | TRBJ1-2 | NA | NA | TRBV4-1
TGTGCCAGCAGCCTTCCGGGACAGGGGGCGGACAAAAACATTCAGTACTTC | CASSLPGQGADKNIQYF | TRBJ2-4 | TRBD1 | NA | TRBV11-2
TGTGCCAGCAGCTCTGGACTAGCGGGGGGCACAGATACGCAGTATTTT | CASSSGLAGGTDTQYF | TRBJ2-3 | TRBD2 | NA | TRBV7-7
TGTGCCAGCAGTCACCATAGGGACAGCTCCTACGAGCAGTACTTC | CASSHHRDSSYEQYF | TRBJ2-7 | TRBD1 | NA | TRBV6-5
TGTGCCTGGAGTGTAACAGGGGTAGAGAAACTGTTTTTT | CAWSVTGVEKLFF | TRBJ1-4 | TRBD1 | once | TRBV30
TGCGCCAGCAGTTCTACGAGGGATACGCAGTATTTT | CASSSTRDTQYF | TRBJ2-3 | NA | NA | TRBV4-1
TGTGCCAGCAGTGCGACAGGGCGTAGGAATGAGCAGTTCTTC | CASSATGRRNEQFF | TRBJ2-1 | TRBD1 | NA | TRBV2
TGTGCCAGTAGCCTAGAGGATACAACTAATGAAAAACTGTTTTTT | CASSLEDTTNEKLFF | TRBJ1-4 | NA | once | TRBV19
TGTGCCAGCAGCCCGGACAGGGTGGGGACCGGCTATAATTCACCCCTCCACTTT | CASSPDRVGTGYNSPLHF | TRBJ1-6 | TRBD1 | NA | TRBV11-3
TGTGCCAGCAGTGAAACCAGGGGGGAGACTGAAGCTTTCTTT | CASSETRGETEAFF | TRBJ1-1 | TRBD1 | many | TRBV6-1
TGTGCCAGTTCCTACGAGAGGGCTCAGCCCCAGCATTTT | CASSYERAQPQHF | TRBJ1-5 | NA | NA | TRBV18
TGTGCCAGCAGGCCCTCTTTAGGACTAGCGGGGAAGAAATACAATGAGCAGTTCTTC | CASRPSLGLAGKKYNEQFF | TRBJ2-1 | TRBD2 | NA | TRBV2
TGCGCCAGCAGCCCTAGACAGGGGCGGGCCTACGAGCAGTACTTC | CASSPRQGRAYEQYF | TRBJ2-7 | TRBD1 | NA | TRBV5-1
TGTGCCTGGAGGTCACCGGGTTCCCTCTCCCTCGAGCAGTACTTC | CAWRSPGSLSLEQYF | TRBJ2-7 | NA | NA | TRBV30
TGTGCCAGCAGAGACCCACGGGGACAGAGAAACACCATATATTTT | CASRDPRGQRNTIYF | TRBJ1-3 | TRBD1 | few | TRBV7-9